This TCR beta chain was identified in a study of blood T cell repertoires in COVID-19. Across the whole study: The United States, Italy and Spain provided the acute and convalescent COVID-19 samples. T cells, B-cell-depleted T cells, or PBMCs supplied cDNA or gDNA.

In Seattle, patients joined the study during active infection and were tracked longitudinally. This clone was recorded only once. As originally analysed: Reference gene primer amplification yielded estimated nucleated cell counts. Sequencing was performed with immunoSEQ multiplex PCR; in TCRdb, only in-frame clones are kept and a portion is missing. Clone size and V and J calls were adopted from that table, with D and trimming inferred from the DNA. The sample includes over 60,000 clones, 83% of them seen just once. The V gene end was trimmed by 6 bases and the J gene end by 2 bases; junction bases not matched to a gene: 7. Germline loops: CDR1 MNHEY, CDR2 SVGAGI. The CDR3 totals 15 residues.

The clonotype was recovered from a man aged 45-60 years with COVID-19, enrolled during active disease. Specimen: peripheral blood. The genes are TRBV6-5 and TRBJ2-7; 10 nucleotides align to TRBD1. The CDR3 spells CASRKPGQGTYEQYF. The DNA for the CDR3 is TGTGCCAGCAGAAAACCGGGACAGGGGACCTACGAGCAGTACTTC.